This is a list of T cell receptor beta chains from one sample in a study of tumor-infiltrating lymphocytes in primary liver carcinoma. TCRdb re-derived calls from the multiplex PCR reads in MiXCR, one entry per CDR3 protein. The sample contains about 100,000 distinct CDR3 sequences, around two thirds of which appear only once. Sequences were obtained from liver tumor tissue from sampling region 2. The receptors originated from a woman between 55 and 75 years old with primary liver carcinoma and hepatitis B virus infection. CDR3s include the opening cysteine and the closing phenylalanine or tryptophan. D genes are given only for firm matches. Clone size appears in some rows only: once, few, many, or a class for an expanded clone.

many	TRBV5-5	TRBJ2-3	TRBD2	TGTGCCACCACAGCGGGAGGACACACAGATACGCAGTATTTT	CATTAGGHTDTQYF
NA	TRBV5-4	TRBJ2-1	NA	TGTGCCAGCAACGGGAGTAACTCCTACAATGAGCAGTTCTTC	CASNGSNSYNEQFF
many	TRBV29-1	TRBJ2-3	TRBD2	TGCAGCGTCACGGGACTAGCGGGGGGCACAGATACGCAGTATTTT	CSVTGLAGGTDTQYF
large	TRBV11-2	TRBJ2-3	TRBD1	TGTGCCAGCAGCTCAACCCGGTTACAGGGGGCAGATACGCAGTATTTT	CASSSTRLQGADTQYF
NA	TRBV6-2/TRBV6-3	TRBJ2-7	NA	TGTGCCAGCAGTCGCGGTAGGGGGAGCTACTCCTACGAGCTGTACTTC	CASSRGRGSYSYELYF
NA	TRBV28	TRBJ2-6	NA	TGTGCCAGTTTCGGGGCGTCGGGGGCCAACGTCCTGACTTTC	CASFGASGANVLTF
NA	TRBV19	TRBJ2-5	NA	TGTGCCAGTAGTATGGGACCCTTCCAAGAGACCCAGTACTTC	CASSMGPFQETQYF
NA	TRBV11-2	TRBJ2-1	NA	TGTGCCAGCAGCCCCATTAGGGGGACCCGGGGCAATGAGCAGTTCTTC	CASSPIRGTRGNEQFF
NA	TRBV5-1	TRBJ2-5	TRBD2	TGTGCCGGCAGCTCGACTAGCGGGACGGGAGAGACCCAGTACTTC	CAGSSTSGTGETQYF
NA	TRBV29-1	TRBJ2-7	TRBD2	TGTAGCGTTGTTGCCTTGGGACTAGCGGCCTATGAGCGGTACTTC	CSVVALGLAAYERYF
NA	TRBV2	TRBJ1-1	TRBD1	TGTGCCAGCAGTTTCCAGGGGGCCGGTACTGAAGCTTTCTTT	CASSFQGAGTEAFF
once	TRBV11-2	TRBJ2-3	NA	TGTGCCAGCAGCTTAGCAATGGGGAGGAGCACAGATACACAGTATTTT	CASSLAMGRSTDTQYF
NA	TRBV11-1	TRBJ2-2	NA	TGTGTCAGCAGACCGAGCCTTGACACAAGGGAGCTGTTTTTT	CVSRPSLDTRELFF
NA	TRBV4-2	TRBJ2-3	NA	TGTGCCAGCAGCCAAGTGGAGAGAGGGCGCACAGATACGCAATATTTT	CASSQVERGRTDTQYF
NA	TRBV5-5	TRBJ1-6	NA	TGTGCGAGCAGCTTGAGGACGGAAAACTATAATTCACTCCTCCACTTT	CASSLRTENYNSLLHF
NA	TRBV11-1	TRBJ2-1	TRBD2	TGTGCCTGCAGCTCACGACTAGCGCTTGAGCGGTTCTTC	CACSSRLALERFF
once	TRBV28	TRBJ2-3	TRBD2	TGTGCCAGCAGTTCCATAATAACTAGCGGACGAACAATAGATACGCAGTATTTT	CASSSIITSGRTIDTQYF
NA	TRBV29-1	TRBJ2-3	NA	TGCAGCGTTGACCCTGATGGAGGCACAGATACGCAGTATTTT	CSVDPDGGTDTQYF
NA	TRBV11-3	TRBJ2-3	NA	TGTGTCAGCAGCCATCGGAGAGGCACAGATACGCGGTATTTT	CVSSHRRGTDTRYF
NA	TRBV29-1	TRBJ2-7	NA	TGCAGCGTTGACTCCGGGGGCCTCAAGCAGTACTTC	CSVDSGGLKQYF
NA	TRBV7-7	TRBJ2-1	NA	TGTGCTAGCAGCTTAGTGACTAGCTACAATGAGCAGTTCTTC	CASSLVTSYNEQFF
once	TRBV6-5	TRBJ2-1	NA	TGTGCCAGCAGTCCTTCTCCCCGGTACTCCTCCTACAATGAGCAGTTCTTC	CASSPSPRYSSYNEQFF
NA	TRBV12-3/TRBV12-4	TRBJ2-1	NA	TGTGCCAGCAGTTTTTCCCAGCGCAATGAGCAGTTCTTC	CASSFSQRNEQFF
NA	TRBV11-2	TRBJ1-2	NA	TGTACCAGCAGCTTAACAATACAGGGAGATGGCGGCTACACATTC	CTSSLTIQGDGGYTF
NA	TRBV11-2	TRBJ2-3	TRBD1	TGTGCCAGGAGCCTGCGACAGGGAAATACGCAGTATTTT	CARSLRQGNTQYF
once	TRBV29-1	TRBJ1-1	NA	TGCACCGTTGGCCCGAGACAGAGCCTGAACACTGAAACTTTCTTT	CTVGPRQSLNTETFF
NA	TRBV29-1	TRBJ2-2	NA	TGCAGCGTGGTAGGGGGGTTGAACACCGGGGAGCTGTGTTTT	CSVVGGLNTGELCF
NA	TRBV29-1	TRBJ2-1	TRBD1	TGCAGCGTTAAGGACAGAGGGGGCCTTGGATCCTACAATGAGCAGTCCTTC	CSVKDRGGLGSYNEQSF